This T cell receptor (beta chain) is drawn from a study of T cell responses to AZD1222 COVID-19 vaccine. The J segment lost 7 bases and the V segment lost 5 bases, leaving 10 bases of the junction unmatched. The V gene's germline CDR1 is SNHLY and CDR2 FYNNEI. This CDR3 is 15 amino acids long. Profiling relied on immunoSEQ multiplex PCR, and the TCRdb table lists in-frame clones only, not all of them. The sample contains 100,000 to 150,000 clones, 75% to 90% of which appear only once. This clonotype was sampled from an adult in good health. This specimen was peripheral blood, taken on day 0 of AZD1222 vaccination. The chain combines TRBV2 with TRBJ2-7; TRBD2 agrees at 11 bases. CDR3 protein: CASSSGTSGLAEQYF. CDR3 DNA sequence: TGTGCCAGCAGTTCCGGGACTAGCGGATTGGCTGAGCAGTACTTC. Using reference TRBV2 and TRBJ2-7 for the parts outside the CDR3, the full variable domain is EPEVTQTPSHQVTQMGQEVILRCVPISNHLYFYWYRQILGQKVEFLVSFYNNEISEKSEIFDDQFSVERPDGSNFTLKIRSTKLEDSAMYFCASSSGTSGLAEQYFGPGTRLTVT.